These 8 T cell receptor beta chains came from one sample sequenced in a study of blood T cell repertoires in COVID-19. Some clones are missing from TCRdb's copy, which holds only in-frame ones; the method was immunoSEQ multiplex PCR. The sample yields around 230,000 clones, 70% to 90% seen once. Sample: peripheral blood. The source is a man over 45 with COVID-19, enrolled during active disease.

This clone has at least ten counts. Distinct nucleotide sequences in the sample also encode this CDR3. This chain joins TRBV18 and TRBJ1-2; the D is unclear. The germline V gene encodes CDR1 KGHSH and CDR2 LQKENI. This CDR3 region has 13 residues. With 6 bases removed from V and 8 bases from J, the gap between germline ends came to 16 bases. The DNA of the CDR3 is TGTGCCAGCTCCCCGTCGGACTCTAGGGGCTACACCTTC. It is translated as CASSPSDSRGYTF.

This clone is a singleton in its sample. This CDR3 is CASSLEAGEQFF. In DNA, the CDR3 is TGCGCCAGCAGCTTGGAAGCGGGGGAGCAGTTCTTC. This chain uses TRBV5-1 with TRBJ2-1, with 7 bases that match TRBD2. With 0 bases clipped from V and 10 bases from J, the junction kept 1 base outside the gene matches. Germline CDR1 is SGHRS and CDR2 is YFSETQ. CDR3 size: 12 residues.

The V gene is TRBV6-2 or TRBV6-3, the J gene TRBJ2-2; a possible D gene is TRBD1 (5 bases). Germline V gene sequence: CDR1 MNHEY, CDR2 SVGEGT. This CDR3 has 12 amino acids. Trimming shortened V by 4 bases and J by 6 bases, and 6 bases separated the two germline ends. The CDR3 loop reads CASSLGAGELFF. As DNA, the CDR3 is TGTGCCAGCAGTTTAGGGGCCGGGGAGCTGTTTTTT.

V is TRBV7-6 and J is TRBJ2-2; D unresolved. The ends were cut back, 5 bases at V and 1 base at J, with 14 bases in the middle. This CDR3 contains 16 residues. CDR1 and CDR2 (germline): SGHVS, FNYEAQ. The DNA of the CDR3 is TGTGCCAGCAGCACTAACGTCTTCCTGAACACCGGGGAGCTGTTTTTT. Its protein is CASSTNVFLNTGELFF.

Written as DNA, the CDR3 is TGTGCCAGTAGCCTCATAGCGGGGGGCACAGATACGCAGTATTTT. Amino acid sequence: CASSLIAGGTDTQYF. This rearrangement joins TRBV19 to TRBJ2-3; 9 positions match TRBD2. The V gene end was trimmed by 6 bases and the J gene end by 1 base; junction bases not matched to a gene: 5. Germline CDR1 and CDR2: LNHDA and SQIVND (reference sequence). This CDR3 region has 15 residues.

V usage is TRBV6-5 and J usage is TRBJ1-2; D is unresolved. The CDR3 loop spans 13 amino acids. Germline CDR1 MNHEY, CDR2 SVGAGI. Between the trimmed V and J ends, which lost 6 bases and 6 bases, there was a span of 14 bases. For the CDR3, the DNA is TGTGCCAGCAGCCCAACGGGGAGCCATGGCTACACCTTC. The encoded protein is CASSPTGSHGYTF.

The J gene is TRBJ2-5, the V gene TRBV4-1; the match to TRBD1 covers 11 bases. The germline V gene has CDR1 MGHRA and CDR2 YSYEKL. The CDR3 has 15 amino acids. V shed 4 bases, J shed 5 bases, and the junction held 6 bases outside the gene matches. Written as DNA, the CDR3 is TGCGCCAGCAGCCCGGACAGGGGGCAATGGGAGACCCAGTACTTC. Protein: CASSPDRGQWETQYF.

J is TRBJ1-1 and V is TRBV5-1; tentatively, D is TRBD1 (5 bases). The CDR3 contains 16 residues. Trimming removed 1 base at V and 4 bases at J, with 17 bases between. The germline gives CDR1 SGHRS, CDR2 YFSETQ. CDR3 coding DNA: TGCGCCAGCAGCTTGTCCTTTTGGGGGACTGGCACTGAAGCTTTCTTT. As protein: CASSLSFWGTGTEAFF.